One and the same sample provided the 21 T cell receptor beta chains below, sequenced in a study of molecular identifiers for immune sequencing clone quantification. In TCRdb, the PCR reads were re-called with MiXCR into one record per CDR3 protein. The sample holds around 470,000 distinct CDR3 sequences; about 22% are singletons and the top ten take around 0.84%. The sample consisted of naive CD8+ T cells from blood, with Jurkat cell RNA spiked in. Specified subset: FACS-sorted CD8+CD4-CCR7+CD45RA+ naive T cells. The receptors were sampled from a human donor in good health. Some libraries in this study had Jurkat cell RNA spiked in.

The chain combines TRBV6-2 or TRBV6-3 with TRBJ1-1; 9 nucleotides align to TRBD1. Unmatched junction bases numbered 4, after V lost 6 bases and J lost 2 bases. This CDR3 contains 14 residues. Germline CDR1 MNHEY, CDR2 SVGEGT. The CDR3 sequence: CASSQTGGNTEAFF. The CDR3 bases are TGTGCCAGCAGCCAGACAGGGGGAAACACTGAAGCTTTCTTT.

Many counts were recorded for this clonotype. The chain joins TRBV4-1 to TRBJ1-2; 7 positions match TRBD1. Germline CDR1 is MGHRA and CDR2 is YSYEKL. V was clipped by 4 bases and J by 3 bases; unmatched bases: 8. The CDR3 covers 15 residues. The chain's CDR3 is CASSPRQGGHYGYTF. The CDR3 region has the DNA TGCGCCAGCAGCCCGCGACAGGGAGGGCACTATGGCTACACCTTC.

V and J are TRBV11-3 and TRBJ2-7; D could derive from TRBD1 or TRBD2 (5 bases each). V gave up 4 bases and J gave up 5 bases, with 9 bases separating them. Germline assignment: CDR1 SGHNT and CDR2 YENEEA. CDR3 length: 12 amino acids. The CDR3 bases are TGTGCCAGCAGCTCGCAGGGACACGAGCAGTACTTC. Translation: CASSSQGHEQYF.

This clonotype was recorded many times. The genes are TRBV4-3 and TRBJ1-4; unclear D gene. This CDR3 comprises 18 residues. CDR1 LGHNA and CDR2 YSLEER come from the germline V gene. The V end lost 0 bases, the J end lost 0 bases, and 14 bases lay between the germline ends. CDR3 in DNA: TGCGCCAGCAGCCAAGATAGGGCAGGAACTGCAACTAATGAAAAACTGTTTTTT. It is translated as CASSQDRAGTATNEKLFF.

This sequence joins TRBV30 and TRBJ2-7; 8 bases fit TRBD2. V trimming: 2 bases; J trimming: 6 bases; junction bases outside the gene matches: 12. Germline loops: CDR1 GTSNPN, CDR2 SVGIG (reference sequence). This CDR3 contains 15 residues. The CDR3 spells CAWSFTGLENSEQYF. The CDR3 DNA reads TGTGCCTGGAGTTTTACGGGACTAGAGAACTCCGAGCAGTACTTC.

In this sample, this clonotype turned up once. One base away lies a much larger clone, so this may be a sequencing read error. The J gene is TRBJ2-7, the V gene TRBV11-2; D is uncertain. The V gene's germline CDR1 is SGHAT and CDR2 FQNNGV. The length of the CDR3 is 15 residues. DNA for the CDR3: TGTGCCAGCAGCCAAGGGCACTGGAGCTCCTACGAGCAGTGCTTC. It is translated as CASSQGHWSSYEQCF.

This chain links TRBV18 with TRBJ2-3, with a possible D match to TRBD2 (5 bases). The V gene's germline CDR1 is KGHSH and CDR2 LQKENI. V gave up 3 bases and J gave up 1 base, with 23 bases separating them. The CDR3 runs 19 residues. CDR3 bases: TGTGCCAGCTCACCGATGCGGGCATCATATGAATTGGGCACAGATACGCAGTATTTT. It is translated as CASSPMRASYELGTDTQYF.

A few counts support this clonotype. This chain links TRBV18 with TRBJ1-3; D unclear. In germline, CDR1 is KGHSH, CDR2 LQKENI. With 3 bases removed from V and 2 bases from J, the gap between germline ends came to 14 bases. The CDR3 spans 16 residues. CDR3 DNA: TGTGCCAGCTCACCCCCCCCAGGAACTACTGGAAACACCATATATTTT. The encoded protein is CASSPPPGTTGNTIYF.

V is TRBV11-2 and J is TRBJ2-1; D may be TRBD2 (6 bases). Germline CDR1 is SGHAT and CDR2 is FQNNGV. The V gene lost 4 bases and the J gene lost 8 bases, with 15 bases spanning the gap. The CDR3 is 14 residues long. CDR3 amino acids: CASSWGVGSDEQFF. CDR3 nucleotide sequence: TGTGCCAGCAGCTGGGGGGTAGGTTCCGATGAGCAGTTCTTC.

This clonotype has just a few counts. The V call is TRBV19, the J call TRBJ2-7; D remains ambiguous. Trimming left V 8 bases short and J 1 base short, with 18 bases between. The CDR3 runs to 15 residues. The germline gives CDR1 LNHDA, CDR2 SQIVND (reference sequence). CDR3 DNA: TGTGCCAGTTCCTTTGGGTCTAGTGCTTCCTACGAGCAGTACTTC. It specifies CASSFGSSASYEQYF.

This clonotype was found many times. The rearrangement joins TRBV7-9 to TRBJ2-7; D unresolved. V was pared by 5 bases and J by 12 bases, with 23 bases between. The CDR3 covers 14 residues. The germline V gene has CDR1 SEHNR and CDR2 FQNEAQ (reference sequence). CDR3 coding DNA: TGTGCCAGCAGCCCAACCCGGGCCCCATTGGATCGGTACTTC. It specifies CASSPTRAPLDRYF.

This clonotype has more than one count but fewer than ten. CDR3 amino acids: CSARQSGSYEQYF. The CDR3 bases are TGCAGTGCTAGACAGAGCGGTTCCTACGAGCAGTACTTC. The V call is TRBV20-1, the J call TRBJ2-7, with a possible D match to TRBD2 (5 bases). Looked up from germline, CDR1 is DFQATT and CDR2 is SNEGSKA (reference sequence). The CDR3 extends over 13 amino acids. The germline V and J ends were trimmed by 2 bases and 1 base, with 9 bases remaining between them.

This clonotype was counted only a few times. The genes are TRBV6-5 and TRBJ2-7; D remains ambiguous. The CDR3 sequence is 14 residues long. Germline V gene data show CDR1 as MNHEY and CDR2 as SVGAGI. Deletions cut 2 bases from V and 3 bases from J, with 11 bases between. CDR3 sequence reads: CASSYVAGSYEQYF. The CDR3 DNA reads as TGTGCCAGCAGTTACGTGGCAGGTAGCTACGAGCAGTACTTC.

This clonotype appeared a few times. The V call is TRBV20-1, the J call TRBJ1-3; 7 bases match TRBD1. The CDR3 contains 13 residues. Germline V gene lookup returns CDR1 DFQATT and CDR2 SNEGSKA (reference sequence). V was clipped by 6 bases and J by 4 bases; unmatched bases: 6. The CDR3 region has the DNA TGCAGTGCGCTCGGGACAGTCGGAAACACCATATATTTT. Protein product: CSALGTVGNTIYF.

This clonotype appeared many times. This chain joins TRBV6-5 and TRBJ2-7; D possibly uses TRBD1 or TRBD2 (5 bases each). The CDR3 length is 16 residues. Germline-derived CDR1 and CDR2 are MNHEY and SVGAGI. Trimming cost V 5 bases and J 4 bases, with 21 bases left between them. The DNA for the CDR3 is TGTGCCAGCAGTCCCCTGAGGGCGACAGTCCCATACGAGCAGTACTTC. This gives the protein CASSPLRATVPYEQYF.

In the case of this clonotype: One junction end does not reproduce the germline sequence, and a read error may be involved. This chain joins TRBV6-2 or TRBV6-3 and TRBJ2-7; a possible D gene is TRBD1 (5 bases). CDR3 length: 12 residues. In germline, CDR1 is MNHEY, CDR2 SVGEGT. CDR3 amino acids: CGSSYDSYEQYF. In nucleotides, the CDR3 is TGTGGCAGCAGTTACGACAGCTACGAGCAGTACTTC.

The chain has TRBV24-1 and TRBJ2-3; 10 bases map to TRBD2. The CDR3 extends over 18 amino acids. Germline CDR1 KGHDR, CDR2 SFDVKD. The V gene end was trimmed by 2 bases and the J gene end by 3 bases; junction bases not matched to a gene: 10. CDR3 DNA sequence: TGTGCCACCAGTGATTCCCGGCTAGCGGGAGTTGATACAGATACGCAGTATTTT. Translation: CATSDSRLAGVDTDTQYF.

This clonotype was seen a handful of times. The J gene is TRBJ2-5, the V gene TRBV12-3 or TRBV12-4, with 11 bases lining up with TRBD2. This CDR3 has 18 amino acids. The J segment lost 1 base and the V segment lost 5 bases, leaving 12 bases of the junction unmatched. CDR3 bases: TGTGCCAGCAGTGAGGTTGGGACTAGCGGAAACCTCCAAGAGACCCAGTACTTC. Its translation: CASSEVGTSGNLQETQYF.

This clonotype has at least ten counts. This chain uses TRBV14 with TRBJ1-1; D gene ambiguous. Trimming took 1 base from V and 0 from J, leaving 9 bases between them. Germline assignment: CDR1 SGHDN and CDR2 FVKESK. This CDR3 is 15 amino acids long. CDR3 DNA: TGTGCCAGCAGCCAAGGTACAGTGATGAACACTGAAGCTTTCTTT. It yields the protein CASSQGTVMNTEAFF.

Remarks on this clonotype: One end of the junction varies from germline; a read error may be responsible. Here the CDR3 reads CASSIGPNEQFF. CDR3 bases: TGTGCCAGTAGCATAGGACCTAATGAGCAGTTCTTC. This chain connects TRBV19 to TRBJ2-1; no clear D gene. The CDR3 consists of 12 residues. Germline V gene sequence: CDR1 LNHDA, CDR2 SQIVND (reference sequence).

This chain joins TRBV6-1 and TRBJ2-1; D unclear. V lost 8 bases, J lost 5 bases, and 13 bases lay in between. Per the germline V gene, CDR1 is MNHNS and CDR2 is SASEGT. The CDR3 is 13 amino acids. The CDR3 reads CASAYIGHNEQFF. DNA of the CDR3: TGTGCCAGCGCGTACATAGGCCACAATGAGCAGTTCTTC.